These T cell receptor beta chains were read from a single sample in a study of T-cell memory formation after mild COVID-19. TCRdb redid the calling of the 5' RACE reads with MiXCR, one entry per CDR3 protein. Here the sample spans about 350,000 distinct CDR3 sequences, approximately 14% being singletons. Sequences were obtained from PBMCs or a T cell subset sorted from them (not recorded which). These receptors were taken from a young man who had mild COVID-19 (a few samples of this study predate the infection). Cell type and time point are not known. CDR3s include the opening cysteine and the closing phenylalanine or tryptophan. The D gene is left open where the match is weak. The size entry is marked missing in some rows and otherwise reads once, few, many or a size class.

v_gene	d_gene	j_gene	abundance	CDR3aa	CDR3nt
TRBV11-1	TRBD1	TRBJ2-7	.	CASSTRQGADEQYF	TGTGCCAGCAGCACCAGACAGGGGGCTGACGAGCAGTACTTC
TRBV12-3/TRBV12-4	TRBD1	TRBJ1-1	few	CASRQTGDNTEAFF	TGTGCCAGCAGGCAGACAGGGGACAACACTGAAGCTTTCTTT
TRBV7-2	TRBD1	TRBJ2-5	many	CASSLARDRRETQYF	TGTGCCAGCAGCTTGGCCAGGGACAGAAGAGAGACCCAGTACTTC
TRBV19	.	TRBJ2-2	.	CASKPGMNTGELFF	TGTGCCAGTAAACCGGGAATGAACACCGGGGAGCTGTTTTTT
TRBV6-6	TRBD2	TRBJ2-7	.	CASSYPLAGGIYEQYF	TGTGCCAGCAGTTACCCTCTAGCGGGGGGGATCTACGAGCAGTACTTC
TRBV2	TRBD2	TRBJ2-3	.	CAGAGGPRASTDTQYF	TGTGCCGGGGCGGGGGGCCCCCGTGCTAGCACAGATACGCAGTATTTT
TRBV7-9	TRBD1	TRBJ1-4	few	CASSPRTGGFEKLFF	TGTGCCAGCAGCCCCCGGACAGGGGGGTTTGAAAAACTGTTTTTT
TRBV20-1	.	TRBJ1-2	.	CSAPPGGAGENYGYTF	TGCAGTGCTCCACCTGGGGGGGCAGGGGAAAACTATGGCTACACCTTC
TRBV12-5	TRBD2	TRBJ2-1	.	CASTRRDGGRNEQFF	TGTGCTAGTACCCGACGGGACGGGGGGAGGAATGAGCAGTTCTTC
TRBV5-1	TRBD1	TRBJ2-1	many	CASSLEDRGLAEQFF	TGCGCCAGCAGCTTGGAGGACAGGGGGCTTGCTGAGCAGTTCTTC
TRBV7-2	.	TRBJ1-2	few	CASSSLKSGGGYTF	TGTGCCAGCAGCTCTCTTAAGTCAGGTGGAGGCTACACCTTC
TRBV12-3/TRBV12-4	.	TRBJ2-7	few	CASSRPPGEQYF	TGTGCCAGCAGTAGACCTCCAGGGGAGCAGTACTTC
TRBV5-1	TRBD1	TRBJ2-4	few	CASSLGPPRQGAREF	TGCGCCAGCAGCTTGGGCCCCCCTAGACAGGGGGCCCGGGAGTTC
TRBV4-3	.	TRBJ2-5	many	CASSQTPGPAPGETQYF	TGCGCCAGCAGCCAAACTCCGGGACCAGCTCCAGGGGAGACCCAGTACTTC
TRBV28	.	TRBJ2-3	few	CASSYWSGGGGADTQYF	TGTGCCAGCAGTTATTGGTCCGGGGGCGGGGGAGCAGATACGCAGTATTTT
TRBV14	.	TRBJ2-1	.	CASSLLGDSYNEQFF	TGTGCCAGCAGCCTTCTCGGGGACTCCTACAATGAGCAGTTCTTC
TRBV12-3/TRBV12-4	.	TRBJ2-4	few	CASTLGLLAKNIQYF	TGTGCCAGCACTTTGGGACTTCTAGCCAAAAACATTCAGTACTTC
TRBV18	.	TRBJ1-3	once	CASSPPGDTIYF	TGTGCCAGCTCACCACCGGGGGACACCATATATTTT
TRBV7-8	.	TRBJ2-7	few	CASSSPRDASSYEQYF	TGTGCCAGCAGCTCCCCCCGGGACGCAAGCTCCTACGAGCAGTACTTC
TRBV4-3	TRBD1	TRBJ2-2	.	CASSQGQGDYTGELFF	TGCGCCAGCAGCCAAGGACAGGGGGATTACACCGGGGAGCTGTTTTTT
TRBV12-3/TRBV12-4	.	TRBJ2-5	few	CASSPTMAGQETQYF	TGTGCCAGCAGTCCGACGATGGCGGGGCAAGAGACCCAGTACTTC
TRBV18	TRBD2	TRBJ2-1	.	CASSPRFVAGLTYNEQFF	TGTGCCAGCTCACCGAGGTTTGTAGCGGGGCTCACCTACAATGAGCAGTTCTTC
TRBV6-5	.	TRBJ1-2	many	CASSYSRAYGYTF	TGTGCCAGCAGTTACTCCCGTGCCTATGGCTACACCTTC
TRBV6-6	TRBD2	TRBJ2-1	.	CAMGGDSYNEQFF	TGTGCCATGGGGGGGGACTCCTACAATGAGCAGTTCTTC
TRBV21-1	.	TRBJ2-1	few	CASTLTGEQFF	TGTGCCAGCACCCTAACTGGGGAGCAGTTCTTC
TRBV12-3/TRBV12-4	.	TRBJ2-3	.	CASSFFSGGLTDTQYF	TGTGCCAGCAGTTTTTTTTCCGGGGGGCTAACAGATACGCAGTATTTT
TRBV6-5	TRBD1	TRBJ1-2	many	CASSQGQAAGYTF	TGTGCCAGCAGCCAAGGACAGGCGGCTGGCTACACCTTC
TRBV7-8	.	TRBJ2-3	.	CASSLVENTQYF	TGTGCCAGCAGCTTAGTGGAGAATACGCAGTATTTT
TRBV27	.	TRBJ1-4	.	CASSFLTQGRREKLFF	TGTGCCAGCAGTTTTCTCACGCAGGGGCGGAGGGAAAAACTGTTTTTT
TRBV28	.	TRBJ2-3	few	CASSHFGSWGGRVRQYF	TGTGCCAGCAGTCATTTCGGCTCGTGGGGGGGCCGGGTTAGGCAGTATTTT
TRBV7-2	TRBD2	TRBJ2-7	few	CASSPGLAGNEQYF	TGTGCCAGCAGCCCGGGACTAGCGGGCAACGAGCAGTACTTC
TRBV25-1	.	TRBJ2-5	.	CASSEFGTGSRETQYF	TGTGCCAGCAGTGAATTTGGTACAGGGTCTAGGGAGACCCAGTACTTC
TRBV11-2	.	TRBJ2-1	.	CASSVSTVSQFF	TGTGCCAGCAGCGTCTCGACGGTTAGCCAGTTCTTC
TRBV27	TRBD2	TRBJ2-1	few	CASSSLGTSGAYNEQFF	TGTGCCAGCAGTTCCCTCGGGACTAGCGGGGCATACAATGAGCAGTTCTTC
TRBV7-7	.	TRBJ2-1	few	CASSLQGQYNEQFF	TGTGCTAGCAGCTTACAGGGTCAGTACAATGAGCAGTTCTTC
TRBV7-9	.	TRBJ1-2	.	CASSHTQGLLYGYTF	TGTGCCAGCAGCCATACACAGGGCCTCCTCTATGGCTACACCTTC
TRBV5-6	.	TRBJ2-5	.	CASSLTPCTQETQYF	TGTGCCAGCAGCCTCACTCCCTGTACACAAGAGACCCAGTACTTC
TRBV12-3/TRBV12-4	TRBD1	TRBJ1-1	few	CASSLTWDRVNTEAFF	TGTGCCAGCAGCCTGACCTGGGACAGGGTGAACACTGAAGCTTTCTTT
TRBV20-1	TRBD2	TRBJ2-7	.	CSAVNSGGSYEQYF	TGCAGTGCAGTCAATAGCGGGGGATCCTACGAGCAGTACTTC
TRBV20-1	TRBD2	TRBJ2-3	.	CSAARTSGSTDTQYF	TGCAGTGCTGCACGGACTAGCGGTAGCACAGATACGCAGTATTTT
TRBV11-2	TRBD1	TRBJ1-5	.	CASSYTGDQPQHF	TGTGCCAGCAGTTATACAGGGGATCAGCCCCAGCATTTT
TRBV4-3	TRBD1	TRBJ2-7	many	CASSQSLGTGNEQYF	TGCGCCAGCAGCCAATCCCTGGGGACAGGGAACGAGCAGTACTTC
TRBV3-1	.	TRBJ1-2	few	CASSQGTFRLPRTETNYGYTF	TGTGCCAGCAGCCAAGGGACCTTCAGACTACCCCGGACAGAGACTAACTATGGCTACACCTTC
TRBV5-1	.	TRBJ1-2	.	CASSLYPSSGDGYTF	TGCGCCAGCAGCTTGTATCCCAGCTCCGGCGATGGCTACACCTTC
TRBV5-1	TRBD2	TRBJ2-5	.	CASSVNPSGGYETQYF	TGCGCCAGCAGCGTGAACCCTAGCGGGGGGTACGAGACCCAGTACTTC
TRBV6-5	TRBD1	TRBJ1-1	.	CASSPEQGAVDTEAFF	TGTGCCAGCTCCCCCGAACAGGGGGCGGTTGACACTGAAGCTTTCTTT